One and the same sample provided the 31 T cell receptor beta chains below, sequenced in a study of blood T cell repertoires in COVID-19. Produced via immunoSEQ multiplex PCR; TCRdb's table is partial and in-frame only. The sample includes 170,000 or so clones, around 80% of them seen just once. Sequencing was carried out using peripheral blood. These receptors all come from an older man with active or convalescent COVID-19.

The genes are TRBV7-9 and TRBJ1-5; 7 bases are a match to TRBD1. The germline gives CDR1 SEHNR, CDR2 FQNEAQ (reference sequence). CDR3 length: 13 amino acids. Trimming took 2 bases from V and 5 from J; bases not matched to a gene: 0. CDR3 in amino acids: CASSLQGDQPQHF. In nucleotides, the CDR3 is TGTGCCAGCAGCTTACAGGGGGATCAGCCCCAGCATTTT.

This clone has a single count. This chain uses TRBV21-1 with TRBJ2-1; TRBD1, as called in the table, went unchecked against the DNA. TRBV21-1 is a recognized pseudogene. The CDR3 totals 16 residues. The CDR3 region is CASSKAPTGYCNEQFF. For the CDR3, the DNA is TGTGCCAGCAGCAAAGCTCCAACAGGGTACTGTAATGAGCAGTTCTTC.

The V gene is TRBV15, the J gene TRBJ1-4; D may be TRBD1 (6 bases). The CDR3 spans 16 residues. V was cut by 1 base and J by 0 bases, with 9 bases left in between. From germline, CDR1 is LNHNV and CDR2 YYDKDF (reference sequence). Written as DNA, the CDR3 is TGTGCCACCAGCAGAGGACAGGCTGCAACTAATGAAAAACTGTTTTTT. Its protein product is CATSRGQAATNEKLFF.

The rearrangement links TRBV25-1 to TRBJ1-2; 9 bases are shared with TRBD1. The CDR3 sequence is 15 residues long. The germline gives CDR1 MGHDK, CDR2 SYGVNS. The J segment lost 4 bases and the V segment lost 4 bases, leaving 7 bases of the junction unmatched. The CDR3 here is CASSGTGDKSYGYTF. The CDR3 coding sequence is TGTGCCAGCAGTGGGACAGGGGACAAAAGCTATGGCTACACCTTC.

This clone was counted a few times. J is TRBJ2-5 and V is TRBV6-2 or TRBV6-3; 8 nucleotides align to TRBD2. CDR1 is MNHEY and CDR2 is SVGEGT in the germline V gene. This CDR3 has 17 residues. V was clipped by 3 bases and J by 2 bases; unmatched bases: 11. CDR3 sequence: CASSYSVVAGTQETQYF. The CDR3 DNA reads TGTGCCAGCAGTTATAGTGTGGTAGCGGGAACTCAAGAGACCCAGTACTTC.

CDR3 coding DNA: TGCAGCGTTGAAGGGACTGGCCAAGAGACCCAGTACTTC. Translation gives CSVEGTGQETQYF. The chain is built from TRBV29-1 and TRBJ2-5; tentative D call: TRBD2 (5 bases). This CDR3 is 13 amino acids long. Trimming shortened V by 1 base and J by 1 base, and 7 bases separated the two germline ends. CDR1 and CDR2 from the germline V gene are SQVTM and ANQGSEA.

The rearrangement links TRBV19 to TRBJ2-2, with no clear D. The CDR3 is 14 residues long. The germline V gene encodes CDR1 LNHDA and CDR2 SQIVND (reference sequence). With 5 bases removed from V and 1 base from J, the gap between germline ends came to 8 bases. The CDR3 loop is CASSVPGNTGELFF. The CDR3 DNA reads as TGTGCCAGTAGTGTTCCGGGGAACACCGGGGAGCTGTTTTTT.

The CDR3 bases are TGCGCCAGCAGCCTCGTTGGGGGCGATAGCACCGGGGAGCTGTTTTTT. As protein: CASSLVGGDSTGELFF. The genes are TRBV5-1 and TRBJ2-2; possibly TRBD1 for D (6 bases). From germline, CDR1 is SGHRS and CDR2 YFSETQ. The V and J ends lost 4 bases and 4 bases respectively, with 17 bases between them. This CDR3 has 16 amino acids.

This chain connects TRBV2 to TRBJ1-2, with 9 bases fitting TRBD1. Germline loops: CDR1 SNHLY, CDR2 FYNNEI. The CDR3 covers 15 residues. Trimming at V came to 8 bases and at J to 5 bases, leaving 12 bases not matched to a gene. CDR3 sequence reads: CASGGEGQGWYGYTF. The CDR3 DNA sequence: TGTGCCAGCGGCGGGGAGGGACAGGGATGGTATGGCTACACCTTC.

The rearrangement joins TRBV19 to TRBJ2-1; 8 positions agree with TRBD2. The CDR3 has 15 residues. The germline V gene encodes CDR1 LNHDA and CDR2 SQIVND (reference sequence). With V trimmed by 5 bases and J by 4 bases, 7 bases remained unmatched. The CDR3 sequence is CASSETLAEYNEQFF. CDR3 DNA: TGTGCCAGTAGTGAGACACTAGCGGAATACAATGAGCAGTTCTTC.

The rearrangement joins TRBV4-3 to TRBJ1-3, with D perhaps matching TRBD1 (6 bases). With 4 bases removed from V and 2 bases from J, the gap between germline ends came to 15 bases. Germline loops: CDR1 LGHNA, CDR2 YSLEER. The CDR3 contains 16 residues. CDR3 DNA: TGCGCCAGCAGCCCCGGAGGGGGGGCGGCTGGAAACACCATATATTTT. This codes for CASSPGGGAAGNTIYF.

The chain links TRBV20-1 to TRBJ1-1; TRBD1 agrees at 7 bases. This CDR3 has 13 residues. The J segment lost 4 bases and the V segment lost 3 bases, leaving 5 bases of the junction unmatched. CDR1 is DFQATT and CDR2 is SNEGSKA in the germline V gene (reference sequence). CDR3 in DNA: TGCAGTGCTAGTGGCGGACAGGCCACTGAAGCTTTCTTT. It codes for CSASGGQATEAFF.

This clone was observed a handful of times. This rearrangement joins TRBV4-1 to TRBJ2-7; tentative D call: TRBD1 (6 bases). This CDR3 spans 16 amino acids. V was trimmed by 4 bases and J by 2 bases, leaving 18 bases between them. Germline-derived CDR1 and CDR2 are MGHRA and YSYEKL. CDR3 coding DNA: TGCGCCAGCAGCCCCCGTCCGTACAGGGCCACCTACGAGCAGTACTTC. Translated: CASSPRPYRATYEQYF.

The CDR3 spells CASRNSGSTDTQYF. The DNA of the CDR3 is TGCGCCAGCAGAAATAGCGGTAGCACAGATACGCAGTATTTT. The gene calls are TRBV5-1 and TRBJ2-3; a weak D match, TRBD2 (6 bases). V was pared by 5 bases and J by 0 bases, with 10 bases between. Germline V gene data show CDR1 as SGHRS and CDR2 as YFSETQ. The CDR3 is 14 residues long.

The chain combines TRBV5-1 with TRBJ1-3; the match to TRBD1 covers 7 bases. Per the germline V gene, CDR1 is SGHRS and CDR2 is YFSETQ. The V gene end was trimmed by 5 bases and the J gene end by 1 base; junction bases not matched to a gene: 12. The CDR3 is made up of 17 amino acids. The CDR3 DNA reads TGCGCCAGCAGTTTCGACGGGACAGTGATATCTGGAAACACCATATATTTT. It yields the protein CASSFDGTVISGNTIYF.

The V gene is TRBV24-1, the J gene TRBJ2-3; possibly TRBD1 for D (5 bases). Trimming shortened V by 3 bases and J by 2 bases, and 8 bases separated the two germline ends. Germline V gives CDR1 KGHDR, CDR2 SFDVKD. The CDR3 runs to 14 residues. CDR3 in DNA: TGTGCCACCAGTGATACGACAGCCACAGATACGCAGTATTTT. Its protein is CATSDTTATDTQYF.

The rearrangement uses TRBV13 and TRBJ2-1, with 11 bases fitting TRBD2. This CDR3 is 15 amino acids long. V lost 5 bases to trimming and J lost 5 bases; unmatched junction nucleotides: 5. Per germline, CDR1 PRHDT and CDR2 FYEKMQ (reference sequence). The CDR3 sequence is CASSLSGRVHNEQFF. CDR3 sequence (DNA): TGTGCCAGCAGCCTTAGCGGGAGGGTCCACAATGAGCAGTTCTTC.

The chain joins TRBV7-2 to TRBJ2-1, with 7 bases that match TRBD1. Germline CDR1 is SGHTA and CDR2 is FQGNSA. The CDR3 extends over 14 amino acids. The J segment lost 8 bases and the V segment lost 5 bases, leaving 9 bases of the junction unmatched. The CDR3 DNA reads TGTGCCAGCAGCCCTCGGACAGGCTCGGATGAGCAGTTCTTC. Residues: CASSPRTGSDEQFF.

V usage is TRBV4-3 and J usage is TRBJ1-1; D is perhaps TRBD1 (5 bases). V gave up 1 base and J gave up 3 bases, with 21 bases separating them. This CDR3 comprises 18 residues. CDR1 LGHNA and CDR2 YSLEER come from the germline V gene. The CDR3 DNA sequence: TGCGCCAGCAGCCAAGGTTTCGCGACGGGGGTGTACCACACTGAAGCTTTCTTT. Translated: CASSQGFATGVYHTEAFF.

This rearrangement joins TRBV18 to TRBJ1-1; D remains unclear. Trimming took off 3 bases at V and 1 base at J, with 12 bases between the two ends. CDR1 and CDR2 from the germline V gene are KGHSH and LQKENI. There are 15 residues in the CDR3. The CDR3 DNA reads TGTGCCAGCTCACCCACATCGAACCGGAACACTGAAGCTTTCTTT. This sequence encodes CASSPTSNRNTEAFF.

This clone came up a few times. The chain links TRBV6-6 to TRBJ1-2, with D hard to call. V was cut by 6 bases and J by 0 bases, with 11 bases left in between. The CDR3 has 14 residues. Looked up from germline, CDR1 is MNHNY and CDR2 is SVGAGI (reference sequence). CDR3 DNA: TGTGCCAGCAGCCGAATCAGCGCTAACTATGGCTACACCTTC. It encodes CASSRISANYGYTF.

This clone occurred a few times. The rearrangement links TRBV5-1 to TRBJ2-2, with 8 bases aligning to TRBD2. There are 15 residues in the CDR3. J gave up 4 bases and V 1 base, and 3 bases lay outside the gene matches. Germline-derived CDR1 and CDR2 are SGHRS and YFSETQ. CDR3 sequence: CASSLTGGRTGELFF. CDR3 bases: TGCGCCAGCAGCTTGACGGGAGGGCGCACCGGGGAGCTGTTTTTT. Filled out from reference TRBV5-1 and TRBJ2-2, the complete variable domain reads KAGVTQTPRYLIKTRGQQVTLSCSPISGHRSVSWYQQTPGQGLQFLFEYFSETQRNKGNFPGRFSGRQFSNSRSEMNVSTLELGDSALYLCASSLTGGRTGELFFGEGSRLTVL.

The chain links TRBV13 to TRBJ2-1; 7 nucleotides align to TRBD2. The CDR3 is 16 amino acids. The germline V gene encodes CDR1 PRHDT and CDR2 FYEKMQ (reference sequence). Trimming at V came to 5 bases and at J to 6 bases, leaving 13 bases not matched to a gene. CDR3 bases: TGTGCCAGCAGCCTTCCCCGACCGGGGGGTGGCAATGAGCAGTTCTTC. Its translation is CASSLPRPGGGNEQFF.

This rearrangement joins TRBV5-8 to TRBJ1-3; D is unresolved. The CDR3 totals 17 residues. Germline V gene lookup returns CDR1 SGHTS and CDR2 YDEGEE. V was shortened by 4 bases and J by 0 bases, with 17 bases between the two germline ends. The CDR3 loop reads CASSKVADSFSGNTIYF. The CDR3 DNA reads as TGTGCCAGCAGCAAGGTGGCGGATAGCTTCTCTGGAAACACCATATATTTT.

The V and J genes are TRBV6-6 and TRBJ2-2; D possibly corresponds to TRBD1 (5 bases). Germline CDR1 is MNHNY and CDR2 is SVGAGI (reference sequence). The CDR3 loop spans 15 amino acids. Deletions cut 4 bases from V and 7 bases from J, with 16 bases between. CDR3 sequence: CASSFTGGSNGELFF. DNA for the CDR3: TGTGCCAGCAGTTTTACAGGTGGTAGTAACGGGGAGCTGTTTTTT.

The CDR3 protein is CASSHLLGGGNTIYF. The CDR3 DNA reads as TGTGCCAGCAGCCACCTCCTGGGGGGTGGAAACACCATATATTTT. This rearrangement joins TRBV7-2 to TRBJ1-3; tentatively, D is TRBD1 (5 bases). There are 15 residues in the CDR3. Germline V gene sequence: CDR1 SGHTA, CDR2 FQGNSA. Trimming took 5 bases from V and 3 from J, leaving 14 bases between them.

The sample holds a few counts of this clone. A junction boundary mismatches the germline segment, possibly from a read error. The gene calls are TRBV24-1 and TRBJ1-3, with 8 bases identical to TRBD1. This CDR3 contains 14 residues. Germline loops: CDR1 KGHDR, CDR2 SFDVKD. The CDR3 nucleotides read TGTGCCACCAGTGATTTAGACAGGGGAAGCACCATATATTTT. Residues: CATSDLDRGSTIYF.

Regarding this clone: The same CDR3 is also encoded by other DNA sequences in this sample. The chain is built from TRBV3-1 (or the pseudogene TRBV3-2) and TRBJ1-5; 7 bases map to TRBD1. CDR3 length: 15 residues. V was pared by 1 base and J by 1 base, with 1 base of the junction left unmatched. The germline CDR1 and CDR2 sequences are LGHDT and YNNKEL (reference sequence). The DNA for the CDR3 is TGTGCCAGCAGCCAAGGACAGGGAAGCAATCAGCCCCAGCATTTT. This translates into CASSQGQGSNQPQHF.

In this sample, this clone turned up a few times. The V gene is TRBV30, the J gene TRBJ1-5; the D gene is possibly TRBD1 (6 bases). CDR3 size: 13 residues. The V gene lost 4 bases and the J gene lost 7 bases, with 14 bases spanning the gap. Germline CDR1 reads GTSNPN; CDR2 reads SVGIG (reference sequence). The DNA for the CDR3 is TGTGCCTGGACGTTGAGTGGGGGCCAGCCCCAGCATTTT. Its translation: CAWTLSGGQPQHF.

The rearrangement uses TRBV7-9 and TRBJ1-3; perhaps TRBD1 as D (6 bases). In germline, CDR1 is SEHNR, CDR2 FQNEAQ (reference sequence). The CDR3 runs 14 residues. Trimming took off 3 bases at V and 4 bases at J, with 10 bases between the two ends. The CDR3: CASSLGTFGNTIYF. CDR3 DNA: TGTGCCAGCAGCTTGGGGACATTCGGAAACACCATATATTTT.

This chain uses TRBV5-5 with TRBJ2-3, with 9 bases matching TRBD1. The germline gives CDR1 SGHKS, CDR2 YYEKEE (reference sequence). The ends lost 1 base at V and 4 bases at J; junction bases unmatched: 4. The CDR3 consists of 15 residues. The CDR3 sequence: CASSLTGGRADTQYF. The CDR3 DNA reads TGTGCCAGCAGCTTGACAGGGGGCCGGGCAGATACGCAGTATTTT. The whole variable domain, filled in from reference TRBV5-5 and TRBJ2-3, reads DAGVTQSPTHLIKTRGQQVTLRCSPISGHKSVSWYQQVLGQGPQFIFQYYEKEERGRGNFPDRFSARQFPNYSSELNVNALLLGDSALYLCASSLTGGRADTQYFGPGTRLTVL.